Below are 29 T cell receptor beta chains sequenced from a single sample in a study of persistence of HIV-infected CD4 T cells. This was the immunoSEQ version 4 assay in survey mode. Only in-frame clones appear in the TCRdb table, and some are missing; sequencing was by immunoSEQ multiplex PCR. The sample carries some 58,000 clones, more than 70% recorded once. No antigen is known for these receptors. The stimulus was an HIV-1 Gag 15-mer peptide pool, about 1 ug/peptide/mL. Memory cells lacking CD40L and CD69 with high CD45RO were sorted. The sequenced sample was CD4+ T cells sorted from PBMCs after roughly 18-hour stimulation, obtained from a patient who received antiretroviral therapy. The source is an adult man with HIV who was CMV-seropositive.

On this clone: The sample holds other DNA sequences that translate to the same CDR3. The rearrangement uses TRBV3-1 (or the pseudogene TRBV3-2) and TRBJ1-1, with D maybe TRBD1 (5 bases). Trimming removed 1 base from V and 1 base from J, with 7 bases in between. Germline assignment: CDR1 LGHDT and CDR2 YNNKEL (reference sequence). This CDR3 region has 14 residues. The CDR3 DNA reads TGTGCCAGCAGCCAAGCTCAGGGGAACACTGAAGCTTTCTTT. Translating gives CASSQAQGNTEAFF.

DNA of the CDR3: TGCGCCAGCAGCTTTTCAGGGCCGTACCAAGAGACCCAGTACTTC. Translated: CASSFSGPYQETQYF. This rearrangement joins TRBV5-1 to TRBJ2-5, with D tentatively TRBD1 (5 bases). The germline gives CDR1 SGHRS, CDR2 YFSETQ. The CDR3 contains 15 residues. V lost 2 bases, J lost 0 bases, and 11 bases lay in between. The full variable domain, with the rest looked up from reference TRBV5-1 and TRBJ2-5, is KAGVTQTPRYLIKTRGQQVTLSCSPISGHRSVSWYQQTPGQGLQFLFEYFSETQRNKGNFPGRFSGRQFSNSRSEMNVSTLELGDSALYLCASSFSGPYQETQYFGPGTRLLVL.

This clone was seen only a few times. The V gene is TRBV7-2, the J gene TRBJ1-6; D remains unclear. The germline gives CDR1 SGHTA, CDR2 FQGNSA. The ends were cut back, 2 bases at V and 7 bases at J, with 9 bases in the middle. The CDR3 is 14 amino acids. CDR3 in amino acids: CASSLQQANSPLHF. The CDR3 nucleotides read TGTGCCAGCAGCTTACAGCAGGCGAATTCACCCCTCCACTTT.

CDR3 sequence: CASSLGVRSPLHF. The CDR3 DNA reads TGTGCCAGCAGCTTAGGTGTTCGGTCACCCCTCCACTTT. J is TRBJ1-6 and V is TRBV11-2; D gene unclear. Germline lookup yields CDR1 SGHAT and CDR2 FQNNGV. Trimming cost V 1 base and J 10 bases, with 8 bases left between them. CDR3 length: 13 residues.

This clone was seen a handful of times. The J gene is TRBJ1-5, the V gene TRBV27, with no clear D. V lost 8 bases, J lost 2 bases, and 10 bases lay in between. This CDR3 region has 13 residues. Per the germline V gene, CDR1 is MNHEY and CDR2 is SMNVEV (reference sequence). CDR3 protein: CASGSGGNQPQHF. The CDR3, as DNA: TGTGCCAGCGGTTCCGGGGGCAATCAGCCCCAGCATTTT.

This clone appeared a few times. In nucleotides, the CDR3 is TGTGCCAGTAGTATCGCGATTTACAATGAGCAGTTCTTC. Residues: CASSIAIYNEQFF. The gene calls are TRBV19 and TRBJ2-1; unclear D gene. Germline values: CDR1 LNHDA, CDR2 SQIVND (reference sequence). V lost 3 bases, J lost 4 bases, and 7 bases lay in between. There are 13 residues in the CDR3.

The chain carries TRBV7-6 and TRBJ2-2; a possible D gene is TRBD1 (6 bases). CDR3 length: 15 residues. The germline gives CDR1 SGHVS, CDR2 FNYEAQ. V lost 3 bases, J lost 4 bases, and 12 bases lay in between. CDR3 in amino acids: CASSFQGTGTGELFF. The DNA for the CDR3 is TGTGCCAGCAGCTTTCAGGGGACGGGCACCGGGGAGCTGTTTTTT.

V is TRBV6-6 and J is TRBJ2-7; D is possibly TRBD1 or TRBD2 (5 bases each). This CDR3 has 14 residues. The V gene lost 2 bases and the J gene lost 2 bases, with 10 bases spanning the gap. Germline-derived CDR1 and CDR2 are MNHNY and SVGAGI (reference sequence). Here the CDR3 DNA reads TGTGCCAGCAGTTACAAGGGACCAGCCTACGAGCAGTACTTC. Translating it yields CASSYKGPAYEQYF.

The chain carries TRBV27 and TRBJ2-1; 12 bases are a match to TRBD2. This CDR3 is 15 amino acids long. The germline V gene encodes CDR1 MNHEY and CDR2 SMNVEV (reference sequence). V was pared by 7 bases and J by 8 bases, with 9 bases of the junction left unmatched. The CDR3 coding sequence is TGTGCCAGCACCCAGACTAGCGGGGGACGAGATGAGCAGTTCTTC. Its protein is CASTQTSGGRDEQFF.

CDR3 nucleotide sequence: TGTGCCAGCAGCGGGGAGAGCAATCAGCCCCAGCATTTT. It codes for CASSGESNQPQHF. The V gene is TRBV2, the J gene TRBJ1-5; D gene unclear. The CDR3 consists of 13 residues. Trimming shortened V by 6 bases and J by 1 base, and 7 bases separated the two germline ends. Germline V gene data show CDR1 as SNHLY and CDR2 as FYNNEI.

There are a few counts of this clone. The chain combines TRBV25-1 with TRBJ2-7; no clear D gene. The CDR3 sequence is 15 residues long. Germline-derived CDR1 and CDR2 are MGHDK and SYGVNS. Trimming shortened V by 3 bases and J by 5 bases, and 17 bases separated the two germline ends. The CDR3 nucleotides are TGTGCCAGCAGTGATGCCGAGGTGCAGAGCGACGAGCAGTACTTC. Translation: CASSDAEVQSDEQYF.

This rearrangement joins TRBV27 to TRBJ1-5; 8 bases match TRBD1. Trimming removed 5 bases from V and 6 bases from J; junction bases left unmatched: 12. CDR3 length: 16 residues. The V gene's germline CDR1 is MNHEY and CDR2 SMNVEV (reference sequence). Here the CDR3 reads CASSLTGVEQGQPQHF. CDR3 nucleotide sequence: TGTGCCAGCAGTCTGACAGGGGTAGAACAAGGTCAGCCCCAGCATTTT.

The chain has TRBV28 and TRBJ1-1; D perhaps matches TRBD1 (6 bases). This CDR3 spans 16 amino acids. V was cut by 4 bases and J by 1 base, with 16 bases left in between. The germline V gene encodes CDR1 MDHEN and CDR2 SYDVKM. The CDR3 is CASSSRGVQTNTEAFF. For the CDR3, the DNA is TGTGCCAGCAGTTCTAGGGGGGTACAGACGAACACTGAAGCTTTCTTT. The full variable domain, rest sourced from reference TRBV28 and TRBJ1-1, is DVKVTQSSRYLVKRTGEKVFLECVQDMDHENMFWYRQDPGLGLRLIYFSYDVKMKEKGDIPEGYSVSREKKERFSLILESASTNQTSMYLCASSSRGVQTNTEAFFGQGTRLTVV.

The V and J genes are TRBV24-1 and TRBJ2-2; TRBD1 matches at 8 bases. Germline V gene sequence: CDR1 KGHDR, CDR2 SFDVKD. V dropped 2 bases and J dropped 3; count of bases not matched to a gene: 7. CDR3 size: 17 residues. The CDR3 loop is CATSDSPTGVYTGELFF. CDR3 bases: TGTGCCACCAGTGATTCCCCGACAGGGGTCTACACCGGGGAGCTGTTTTTT.

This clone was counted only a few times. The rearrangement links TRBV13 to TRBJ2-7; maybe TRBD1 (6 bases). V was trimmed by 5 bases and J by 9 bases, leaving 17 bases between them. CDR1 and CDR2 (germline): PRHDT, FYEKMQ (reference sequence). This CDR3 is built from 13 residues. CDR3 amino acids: CASSLGQTLGQYF. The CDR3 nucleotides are TGTGCCAGCAGCCTCGGACAGACCCTAGGGCAGTACTTC.

The CDR3 protein is CASSRGQAPWMQYF. The CDR3 DNA follows: TGTGCCAGCAGCCGCGGACAGGCCCCTTGGATGCAGTACTTC. The genes are TRBV3-1 (or the pseudogene TRBV3-2) and TRBJ2-7; 7 bases map to TRBD1. Germline V gene lookup returns CDR1 LGHDT and CDR2 YNNKEL (reference sequence). CDR3 size: 14 residues. J was trimmed by 9 bases and V by 4 bases; bases with no gene match: 12.

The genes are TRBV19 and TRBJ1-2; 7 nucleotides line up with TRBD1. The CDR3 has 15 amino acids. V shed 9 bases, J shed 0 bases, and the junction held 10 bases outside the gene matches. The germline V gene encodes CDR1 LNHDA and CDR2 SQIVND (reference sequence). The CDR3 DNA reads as TGTGCCAGCCGAACCAGGGGGGCCGCTAACTATGGCTACACCTTC. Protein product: CASRTRGAANYGYTF.

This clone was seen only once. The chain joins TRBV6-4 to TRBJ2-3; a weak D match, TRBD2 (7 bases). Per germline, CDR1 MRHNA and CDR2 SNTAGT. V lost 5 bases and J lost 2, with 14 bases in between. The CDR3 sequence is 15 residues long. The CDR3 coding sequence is TGTGCCAGCAGTCCCGGGGGGCGGACCACAGATACGCAGTATTTT. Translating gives CASSPGGRTTDTQYF.

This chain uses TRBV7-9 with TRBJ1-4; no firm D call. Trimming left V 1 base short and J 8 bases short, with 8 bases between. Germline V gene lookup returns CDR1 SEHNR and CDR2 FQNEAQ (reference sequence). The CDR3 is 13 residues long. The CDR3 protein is CASSLEPMEKLFF. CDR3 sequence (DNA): TGTGCCAGCAGCTTAGAACCTATGGAAAAACTGTTTTTT.

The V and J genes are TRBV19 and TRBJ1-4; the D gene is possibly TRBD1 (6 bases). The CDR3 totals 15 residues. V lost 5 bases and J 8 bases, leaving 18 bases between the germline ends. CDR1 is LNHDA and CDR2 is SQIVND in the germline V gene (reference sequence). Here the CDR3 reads CASSVLGGLGEKLFF. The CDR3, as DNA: TGTGCCAGTAGTGTGCTCGGGGGCTTAGGGGAAAAACTGTTTTTT.

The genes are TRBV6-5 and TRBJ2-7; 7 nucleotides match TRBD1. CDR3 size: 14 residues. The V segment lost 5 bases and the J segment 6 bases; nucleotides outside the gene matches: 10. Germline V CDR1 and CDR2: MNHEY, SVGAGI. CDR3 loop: CASSTLNRGSEQYF. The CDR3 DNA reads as TGTGCCAGCAGTACTCTCAACAGGGGAAGCGAGCAGTACTTC.

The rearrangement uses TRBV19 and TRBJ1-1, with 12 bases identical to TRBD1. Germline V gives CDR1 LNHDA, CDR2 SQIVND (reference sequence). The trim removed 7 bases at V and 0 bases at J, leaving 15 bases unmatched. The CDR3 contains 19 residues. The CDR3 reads CASIGDTGTGGRMNTEAFF. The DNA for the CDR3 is TGTGCCAGTATCGGCGACACGGGGACAGGGGGCAGGATGAACACTGAAGCTTTCTTT.

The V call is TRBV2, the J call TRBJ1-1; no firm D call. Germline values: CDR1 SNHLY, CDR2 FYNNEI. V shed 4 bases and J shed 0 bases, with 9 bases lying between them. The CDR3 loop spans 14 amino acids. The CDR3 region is CASSVLQMNTEAFF. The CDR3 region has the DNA TGTGCCAGCAGTGTCTTGCAGATGAACACTGAAGCTTTCTTT.

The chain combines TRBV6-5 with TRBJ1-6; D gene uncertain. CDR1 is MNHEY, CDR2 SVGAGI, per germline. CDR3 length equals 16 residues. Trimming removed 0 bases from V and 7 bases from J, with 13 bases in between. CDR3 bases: TGTGCCAGCAGTTACTCGAAATCCGGGAACAATTCACCCCTCCACTTT. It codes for CASSYSKSGNNSPLHF.

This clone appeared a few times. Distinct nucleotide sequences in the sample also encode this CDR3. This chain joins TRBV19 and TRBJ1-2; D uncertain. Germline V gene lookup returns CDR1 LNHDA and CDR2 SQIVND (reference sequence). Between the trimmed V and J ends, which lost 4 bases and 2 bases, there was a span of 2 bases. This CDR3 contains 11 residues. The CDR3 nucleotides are TGTGCCAGTAGTAACAACTATGGCTACACCTTC. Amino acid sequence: CASSNNYGYTF. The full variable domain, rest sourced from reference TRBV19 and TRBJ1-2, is DGGITQSPKYLFRKEGQNVTLSCEQNLNHDAMYWYRQDPGQGLRLIYYSQIVNDFQKGDIAEGYSVSREKKESFPLTVTSAQKNPTAFYLCASSNNYGYTFGSGTRLTVV.

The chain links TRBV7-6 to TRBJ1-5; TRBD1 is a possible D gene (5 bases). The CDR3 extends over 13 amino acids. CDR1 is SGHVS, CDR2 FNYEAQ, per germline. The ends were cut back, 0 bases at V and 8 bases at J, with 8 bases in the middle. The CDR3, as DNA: TGTGCCAGCAGCTTAGCTAGAGGGGAGCCCCAGCATTTT. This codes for CASSLARGEPQHF.

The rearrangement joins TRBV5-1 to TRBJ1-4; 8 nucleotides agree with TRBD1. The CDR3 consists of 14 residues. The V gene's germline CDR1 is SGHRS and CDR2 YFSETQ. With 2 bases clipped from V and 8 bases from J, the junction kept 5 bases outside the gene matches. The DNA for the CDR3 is TGCGCCAGCAGCTTACAGGGGGAACGGGAAAAACTGTTTTTT. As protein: CASSLQGEREKLFF.

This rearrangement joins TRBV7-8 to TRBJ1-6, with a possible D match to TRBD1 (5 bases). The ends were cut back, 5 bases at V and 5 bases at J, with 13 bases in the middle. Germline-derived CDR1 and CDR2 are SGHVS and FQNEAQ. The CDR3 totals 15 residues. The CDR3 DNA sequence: TGTGCCAGCAGCCCACGACAGACCCATAATTCACCCCTCCACTTT. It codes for CASSPRQTHNSPLHF.

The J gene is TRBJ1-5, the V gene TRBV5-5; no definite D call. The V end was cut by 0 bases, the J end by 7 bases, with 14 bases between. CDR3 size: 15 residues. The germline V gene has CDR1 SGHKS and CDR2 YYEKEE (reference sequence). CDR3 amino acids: CASSLGSVVRQPQHF. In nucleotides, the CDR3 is TGTGCCAGCAGCTTGGGGAGCGTTGTCCGGCAGCCCCAGCATTTT.